This T cell receptor (beta chain) stems from a study of CD8 T cells in ankylosing spondylitis. Points from the study as a whole: As reported, disease-linked clones showed significant enrichment in matched ankylosing spondylitis synovial fluid. Reactive arthritis synovial fluid and blood were previously reported to contain some motif variants. Clones linked to the disease showed a CD8+ phenotype. They occurred at relatively low frequencies in peripheral blood. A motif of eight highly homologous TCR beta variants was seen as apparently characteristic of ankylosing spondylitis blood.

Germline V gene sequence: CDR1 MNHNY, CDR2 SVGAGI (reference sequence). The CDR3 contains 13 residues. With 0 bases removed from V and 7 bases from J, the gap between germline ends came to 7 bases. With regard to this clonotype: Its target is unknown.

One entry per CDR3 protein, called by TCRdb with MiXCR from the 5' RACE reads. In the table there are a few hundred thousand distinct CDR3 sequences, approximately 20% of which are singletons. Sequencing input: blood, either unsorted or a sorted T cell fraction (not recorded which). This clonotype was sampled from a male donor with ankylosing spondylitis. The rearrangement links TRBV6-6 to TRBJ1-5; tentative D call: TRBD1 (5 bases). Here the CDR3 DNA reads TGTGCCAGCAGTTACTCTGGGGCCCAGCCCCAGCATTTT. This sequence encodes CASSYSGAQPQHF.